The 21 T cell receptor beta chains below all came from one sample that was sequenced in a study of shared clonotypes between healthy human individuals. Here immunoSEQ multiplex PCR was the method, and the copy in TCRdb shows in-frame clones only, minus some. The data hold some 2,100,000 clones, with roughly 91% observed a single time. Cells designated naive CD8 were CD45RO-negative and were positively selected for CCR7, with terminally differentiated effector memory CD45RA+ cells excluded. The specimen was naive CD8+ T cells from PBMCs. The receptor source for this set is a man between 18 and 29 years old in good health. Some clones in this sample may be carry-over from other donors' samples.

This clone was seen only once. This rearrangement joins TRBV5-4 to TRBJ2-1; 11 positions match TRBD2. Germline CDR1 reads SGHNT; CDR2 reads YYREEE (reference sequence). This CDR3 contains 17 residues. With V trimmed by 5 bases and J by 0 bases, 7 bases remained unmatched. In DNA, the CDR3 is TGTGCCAGCAGACCCGGGACTAGCGGTTTCTCCTACAATGAGCAGTTCTTC. Translation: CASRPGTSGFSYNEQFF.

The chain employs TRBV11-2 and TRBJ2-7; 10 nucleotides line up with TRBD2. From germline, CDR1 is SGHAT and CDR2 FQNNGV. The CDR3 length is 16 residues. V lost 1 base to trimming and J lost 4 bases; unmatched junction nucleotides: 7. In DNA form, the CDR3 reads TGTGCCAGCAGCTTAGGGCGACTAGCGGGTGTGTACGAGCAGTACTTC. This codes for CASSLGRLAGVYEQYF.

This chain uses TRBV4-2 with TRBJ2-7; 13 bases align to TRBD2. The CDR3 consists of 17 residues. Germline assignment: CDR1 LGHNA and CDR2 YNFKEQ. V dropped 0 bases and J dropped 3; count of bases not matched to a gene: 5. The CDR3 DNA sequence: TGTGCCAGCAGCCAAGAAACTGGACTAGCGGGAGACTACGAGCAGTACTTC. Translated, it gives CASSQETGLAGDYEQYF.

The V and J genes are TRBV7-3 and TRBJ2-3; 13 nucleotides line up with TRBD2. The CDR3 has 23 amino acids. Germline trimming cut 7 bases from V and 0 bases from J; bases unmatched to any gene: 25. The V gene's germline CDR1 is SGHTA and CDR2 FQGTGA. CDR3 sequence: CASILTSGRGLGLLSDSTDTQYF. In DNA, the CDR3 is TGTGCCAGCATCCTAACTAGCGGGAGGGGACTGGGGTTGCTCTCGGATAGCACAGATACGCAGTATTTT.

The chain uses TRBV29-1 and TRBJ1-2; TRBD1 is a possible D gene (5 bases). CDR1 is SQVTM, CDR2 ANQGSEA, per germline. V was pared by 1 base and J by 4 bases, with 13 bases between. This CDR3 has 14 amino acids. The CDR3 region has the DNA TGCAGCGTTGAAGGGGGGGATTTTCTCTATGGCTACACCTTC. Amino acids: CSVEGGDFLYGYTF.

The gene calls are TRBV27 and TRBJ2-1; TRBD1 matches 9 bases. Germline V gives CDR1 MNHEY, CDR2 SMNVEV (reference sequence). CDR3 length equals 12 residues. The V gene end was trimmed by 5 bases and the J gene end by 10 bases; junction bases not matched to a gene: 3. The CDR3 loop is CASSLDRGEQFF. The CDR3 region has the DNA TGTGCCAGCAGTCTCGACAGGGGGGAGCAGTTCTTC.

A note on this clone: In the same sample, other DNA sequences code for this CDR3. The V and J genes are TRBV10-3 and TRBJ2-1; 11 positions match TRBD1. From germline, CDR1 is ENHRY and CDR2 SYGVKD. V lost 6 bases to trimming and J lost 4 bases; unmatched junction nucleotides: 5. The CDR3 covers 15 residues. DNA for the CDR3: TGTGCCATCAGCGAGCGGGACAGGGGGTACAATGAGCAGTTCTTC. Protein sequence: CAISERDRGYNEQFF.

In regard to this clone: This CDR3 is also generated by other DNA sequences in the sample. The V gene is TRBV13, the J gene TRBJ2-1; D call uncertain. The CDR3 is 12 amino acids. Germline CDR1 reads PRHDT; CDR2 reads FYEKMQ (reference sequence). The V and J ends lost 5 bases and 7 bases respectively, with 9 bases between them. CDR3 bases: TGTGCCAGCAGCCTAAGCCGTAATGAGCAGTTCTTC. Translating gives CASSLSRNEQFF.

Regarding this clone: This may arise from a read error, as a much more abundant clone is one base away. This same CDR3 is encoded by further DNA sequences in the sample. J is TRBJ1-1 and V is TRBV11-2, with D hard to call. The CDR3 length is 11 residues. Trimming stripped 7 bases from V and 0 bases from J, with 3 bases between. CDR1 is SGHAT and CDR2 is FQNNGV in the germline V gene. CDR3 DNA: TGTGCCAGCACCCTGAACACTGAAGCTTTCTTT. The encoded protein is CASTLNTEAFF.

This chain uses TRBV4-1 with TRBJ2-4; no definite D call. There are 17 residues in the CDR3. Germline assignment: CDR1 MGHRA and CDR2 YSYEKL. Trimming left V 3 bases short and J 6 bases short, with 21 bases between. The CDR3 DNA sequence: TGCGCCAGCAGCCAGGGCGACATCGGAATGGTTGGAAACATTCAGTACTTC. Its protein product is CASSQGDIGMVGNIQYF.

The chain carries TRBV5-8 and TRBJ1-4, with 8 bases identical to TRBD1. CDR1 SGHTS and CDR2 YDEGEE come from the germline V gene. CDR3 length equals 17 residues. The V segment lost 4 bases and the J segment 5 bases; nucleotides outside the gene matches: 13. The CDR3 region has the DNA TGTGCCAGCAGCCTTGACAGGGGCCTAACTAGGAATGAAAAACTGTTTTTT. Its protein product is CASSLDRGLTRNEKLFF.

This clone was seen a few times. The J gene is TRBJ2-5, the V gene TRBV25-1; a possible D gene is TRBD2 (7 bases). The germline CDR1 and CDR2 sequences are MGHDK and SYGVNS. The CDR3 covers 15 residues. Deletions cut 1 base from V and 5 bases from J, with 14 bases between. CDR3 sequence reads: CASSEWGGRTETQYF. As DNA, the CDR3 is TGTGCCAGCAGTGAATGGGGGGGGCGTACGGAGACCCAGTACTTC.

The chain joins TRBV28 to TRBJ1-3; D unclear. Germline loops: CDR1 MDHEN, CDR2 SYDVKM. V gave up 3 bases and J gave up 4 bases, with 4 bases separating them. This CDR3 contains 12 residues. CDR3 DNA: TGTGCCAGCAGTTTTTGGGGAAACACCATATATTTT. Its translation is CASSFWGNTIYF.

CDR3 amino acids: CASTSRPREDEQFF. In nucleotides, the CDR3 is TGTGCCAGCACCAGTCGCCCCCGGGAGGATGAGCAGTTCTTC. The chain links TRBV27 to TRBJ2-1; TRBD2 matches 7 bases. This CDR3 region has 14 residues. Trimming took 7 bases from V and 8 from J; bases not matched to a gene: 11. Germline-derived CDR1 and CDR2 are MNHEY and SMNVEV (reference sequence).

The chain is built from TRBV4-3 and TRBJ2-7; D unresolved. This CDR3 comprises 15 residues. V gave up 2 bases and J gave up 2 bases, with 13 bases separating them. Germline assignment: CDR1 LGHNA and CDR2 YSLEER. CDR3: CASSQWPGGTYEQYF. CDR3 coding DNA: TGCGCCAGCAGCCAATGGCCAGGTGGGACCTACGAGCAGTACTTC.

The rearrangement joins TRBV28 to TRBJ1-5; possibly TRBD1 for D (6 bases). The CDR3 contains 14 residues. Germline-derived CDR1 and CDR2 are MDHEN and SYDVKM. The V end was cut by 6 bases, the J end by 2 bases, with 11 bases between. In nucleotides, the CDR3 is TGTGCCAGCAGGCCGCACAGGGGCAATCAGCCCCAGCATTTT. Its protein is CASRPHRGNQPQHF.

J is TRBJ1-1 and V is TRBV5-1, with D perhaps TRBD1 (5 bases). Trimming pared 0 bases from V and 5 bases from J, leaving 14 bases between. The CDR3 runs to 15 residues. Per the germline V gene, CDR1 is SGHRS and CDR2 is YFSETQ. In DNA form, the CDR3 reads TGCGCCAGCAGCTTGGCCGGGGCCGGTAAAACTGAAGCTTTCTTT. Protein sequence: CASSLAGAGKTEAFF. Variable domain in full (rest from reference TRBV5-1 and TRBJ1-1): KAGVTQTPRYLIKTRGQQVTLSCSPISGHRSVSWYQQTPGQGLQFLFEYFSETQRNKGNFPGRFSGRQFSNSRSEMNVSTLELGDSALYLCASSLAGAGKTEAFFGQGTRLTVV.

This sequence joins TRBV7-9 and TRBJ2-1; D gene uncertain. V was cut by 2 bases and J by 2 bases, with 10 bases left in between. Germline-derived CDR1 and CDR2 are SEHNR and FQNEAQ (reference sequence). The CDR3 loop spans 15 amino acids. The CDR3 loop is CASSLRIAAYNEQFF. For the CDR3, the DNA is TGTGCCAGCAGCTTAAGAATAGCAGCCTACAATGAGCAGTTCTTC.

The chain joins TRBV18 to TRBJ2-1; no definite D call. V dropped 0 bases and J dropped 2 bases, with 11 bases sitting between them. Germline V gene data show CDR1 as KGHSH and CDR2 as LQKENI. This CDR3 contains 16 residues. The CDR3 reads CASSPPRTLTYNEQFF. Written as DNA, the CDR3 is TGTGCCAGCTCACCACCTCGGACGCTAACCTACAATGAGCAGTTCTTC.

The V gene is TRBV28, the J gene TRBJ2-7; TRBD2 matches 8 bases. The CDR3 spans 13 residues. Germline V lookup: CDR1 MDHEN, CDR2 SYDVKM. The CDR3 region is CASRAGATYEQYF. The CDR3 DNA sequence: TGTGCTTCAAGAGCGGGAGCCACCTACGAGCAGTACTTC.

In regard to this clone: The sample has other DNA sequences that encode this CDR3 too. The chain couples TRBV9 to TRBJ2-7, with a weak D call TRBD1 (5 bases). Germline-derived CDR1 and CDR2 are SGDLS and YYNGEE. The CDR3 totals 15 residues. V was shortened by 0 bases and J by 0 bases, with 10 bases between the two germline ends. In nucleotides, the CDR3 is TGTGCCAGCAGCGTAGCAGGGTCGAGCTCCTACGAGCAGTACTTC. Its translation is CASSVAGSSSYEQYF.